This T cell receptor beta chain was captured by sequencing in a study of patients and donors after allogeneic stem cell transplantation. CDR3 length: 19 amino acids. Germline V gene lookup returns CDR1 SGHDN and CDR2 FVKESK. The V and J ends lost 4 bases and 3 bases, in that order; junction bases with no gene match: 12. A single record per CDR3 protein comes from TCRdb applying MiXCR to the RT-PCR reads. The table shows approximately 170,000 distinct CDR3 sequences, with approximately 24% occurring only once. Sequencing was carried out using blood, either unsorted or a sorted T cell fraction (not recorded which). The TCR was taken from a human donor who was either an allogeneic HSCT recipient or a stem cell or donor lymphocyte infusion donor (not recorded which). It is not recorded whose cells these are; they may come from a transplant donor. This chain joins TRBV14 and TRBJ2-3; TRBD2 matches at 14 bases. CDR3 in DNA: TGTGCCAGCAGCCTTTACGGGACTAGCGGGAGAGATCGAACAGATACGCAGTATTTT. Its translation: CASSLYGTSGRDRTDTQYF.